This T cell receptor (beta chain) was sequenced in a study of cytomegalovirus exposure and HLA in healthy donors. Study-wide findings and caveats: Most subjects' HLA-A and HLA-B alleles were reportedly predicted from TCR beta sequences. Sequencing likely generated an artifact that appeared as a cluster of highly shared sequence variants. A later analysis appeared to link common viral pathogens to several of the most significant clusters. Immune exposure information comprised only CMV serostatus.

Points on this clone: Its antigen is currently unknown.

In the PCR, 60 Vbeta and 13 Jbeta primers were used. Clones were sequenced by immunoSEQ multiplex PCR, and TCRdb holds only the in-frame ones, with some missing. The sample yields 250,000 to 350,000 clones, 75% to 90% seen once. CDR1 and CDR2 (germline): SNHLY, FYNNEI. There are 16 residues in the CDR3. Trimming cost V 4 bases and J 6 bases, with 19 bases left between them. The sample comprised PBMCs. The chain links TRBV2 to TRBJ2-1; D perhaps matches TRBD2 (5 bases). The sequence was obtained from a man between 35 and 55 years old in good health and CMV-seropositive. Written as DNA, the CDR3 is TGTGCCAGCAGTGCTTTTGGTGGACCTCGGGGCAATGAGCAGTTCTTC. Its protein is CASSAFGGPRGNEQFF. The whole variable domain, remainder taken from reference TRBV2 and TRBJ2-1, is EPEVTQTPSHQVTQMGQEVILRCVPISNHLYFYWYRQILGQKVEFLVSFYNNEISEKSEIFDDQFSVERPDGSNFTLKIRSTKLEDSAMYFCASSAFGGPRGNEQFFGPGTRLTVL.